Below, one TCR beta chain is given with its context. cDNA came from about 0.5 to 1 ug RNA primed by random hexamers. An immunoSEQ multiplex PCR generated amplified TCR beta CDR3 products spanning 54 Vbeta and 13 Jbeta. TCRdb reprocessed the immunoSEQ multiplex PCR reads via MiXCR and lists one record per CDR3 protein. The data contain approximately 70,000 distinct CDR3 sequences, 95% of them singletons. This specimen comes from a study of CD8 T cells in Susac syndrome. Blood CD8+ and CD4+ T cells underwent high-throughput TCR beta sequencing. The CDR3 is 15 residues long. CDR1 is MNHEY, CDR2 SMNVEV, per germline (reference sequence). V was pared by 8 bases and J by 6 bases, with 23 bases between.

The J gene is TRBJ2-7, the V gene TRBV27; TRBD2 is a possible D gene (5 bases). The clonotype comes from a human donor in good health. Input material: CD8+ T cells from PBMCs. CDR3 nucleotide sequence: TGTGCCAGCTCCCCCTTCGAGGGAATTCCCTCCGAGCAGTACTTC. Its translation is CASSPFEGIPSEQYF.